The clone carrying this T cell receptor (beta chain) was detected many times. Just one base apart from a much larger clone, this may be a read error. Template material for TCR beta VDJ and CDR3 profiling consisted of genomic DNA. TCRdb re-called the reads through MiXCR, storing one row per CDR3 protein. The sample consists of 150,000 to 200,000 distinct CDR3 sequences, around three fifths of them appearing once. This sample was taken from a study of CD8+CD57+ T cells in acquired aplastic anemia. V was clipped by 1 base and J by 11 bases, with 12 bases between them. This CDR3 contains 13 residues. Per the germline V gene, CDR1 is SEHNR and CDR2 is FQNEAQ (reference sequence).

The chain employs TRBV7-9 and TRBJ2-1, with TRBD1 as a possible D gene (5 bases). This TCR was recovered from a human donor with severe aplastic anemia or a healthy control (not recorded which). The sample consisted of sorted CD4+, CD8+, or CD8+CD57+ T cells (not recorded which) from PBMCs. The CDR3 region has the DNA TGTGCCAGCAGCTTAGTGACAGACCATAAGCAGTTCTTC. The encoded protein is CASSLVTDHKQFF.